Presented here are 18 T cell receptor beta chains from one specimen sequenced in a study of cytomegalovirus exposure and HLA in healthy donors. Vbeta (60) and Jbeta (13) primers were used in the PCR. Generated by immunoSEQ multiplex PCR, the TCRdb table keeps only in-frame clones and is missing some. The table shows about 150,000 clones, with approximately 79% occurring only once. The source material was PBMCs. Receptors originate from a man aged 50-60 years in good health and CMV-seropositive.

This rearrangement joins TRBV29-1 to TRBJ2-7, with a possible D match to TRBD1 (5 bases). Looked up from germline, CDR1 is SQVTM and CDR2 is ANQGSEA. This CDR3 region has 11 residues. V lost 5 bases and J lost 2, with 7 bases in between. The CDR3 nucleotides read TGCAGCGTTAGGGGAACCTACGAGCAGTACTTC. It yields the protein CSVRGTYEQYF.

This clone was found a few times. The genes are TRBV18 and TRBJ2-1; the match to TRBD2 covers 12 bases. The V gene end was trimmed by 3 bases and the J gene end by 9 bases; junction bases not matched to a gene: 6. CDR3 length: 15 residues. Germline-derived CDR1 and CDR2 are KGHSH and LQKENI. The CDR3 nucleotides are TGTGCCAGCTCACCTGGACTAGCGGGAAGTGGTGAGCAGTTCTTC. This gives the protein CASSPGLAGSGEQFF.

This CDR3 is CASSPLAGGLDEQYF. The DNA of the CDR3 is TGTGCCAGCTCACCATTAGCGGGGGGGCTCGACGAGCAGTACTTC. This chain links TRBV18 with TRBJ2-7, with TRBD2 matching over 11 bases. Germline trimming cut 2 bases from V and 5 bases from J; bases unmatched to any gene: 5. The CDR3 runs 15 residues. Germline lookup yields CDR1 KGHSH and CDR2 LQKENI.

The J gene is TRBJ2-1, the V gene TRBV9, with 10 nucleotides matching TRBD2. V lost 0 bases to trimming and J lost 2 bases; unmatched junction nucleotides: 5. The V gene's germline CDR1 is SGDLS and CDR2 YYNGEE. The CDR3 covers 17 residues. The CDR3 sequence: CASSVGLAGVPYNEQFF. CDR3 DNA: TGTGCCAGCAGCGTAGGTCTAGCGGGAGTCCCCTACAATGAGCAGTTCTTC. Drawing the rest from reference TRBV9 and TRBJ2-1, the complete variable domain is DSGVTQTPKHLITATGQRVTLRCSPRSGDLSVYWYQQSLDQGLQFLIQYYNGEERAKGNILERFSAQQFPDLHSELNLSSLELGDSALYFCASSVGLAGVPYNEQFFGPGTRLTVL.

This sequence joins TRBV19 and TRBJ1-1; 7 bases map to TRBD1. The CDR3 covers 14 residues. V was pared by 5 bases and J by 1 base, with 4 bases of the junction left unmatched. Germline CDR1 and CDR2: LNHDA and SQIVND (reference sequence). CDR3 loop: CASSFRQGNTEAFF. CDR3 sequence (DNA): TGTGCCAGTAGTTTTCGACAGGGGAACACTGAAGCTTTCTTT.

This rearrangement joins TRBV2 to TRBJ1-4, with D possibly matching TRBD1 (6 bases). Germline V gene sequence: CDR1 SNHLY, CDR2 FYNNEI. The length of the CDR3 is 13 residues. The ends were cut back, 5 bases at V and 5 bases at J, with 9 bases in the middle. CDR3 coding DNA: TGTGCCAGCAGTCGACAGGAGAATGAAAAACTGTTTTTT. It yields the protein CASSRQENEKLFF.

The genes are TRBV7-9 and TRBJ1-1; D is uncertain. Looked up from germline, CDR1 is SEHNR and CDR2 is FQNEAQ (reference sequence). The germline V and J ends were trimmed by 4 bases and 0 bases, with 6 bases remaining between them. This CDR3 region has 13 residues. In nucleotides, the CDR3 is TGTGCCAGCAGCTCCACGGTGAACACTGAAGCTTTCTTT. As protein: CASSSTVNTEAFF. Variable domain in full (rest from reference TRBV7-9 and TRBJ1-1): DTGVSQNPRHKITKRGQNVTFRCDPISEHNRLYWYRQTLGQGPEFLTYFQNEAQLEKSRLLSDRFSAERPKGSFSTLEIQRTEQGDSAMYLCASSSTVNTEAFFGQGTRLTVV.

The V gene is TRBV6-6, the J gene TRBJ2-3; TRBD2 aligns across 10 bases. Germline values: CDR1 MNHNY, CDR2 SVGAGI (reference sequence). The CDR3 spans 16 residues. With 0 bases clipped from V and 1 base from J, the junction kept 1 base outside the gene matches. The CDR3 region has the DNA TGTGCCAGCAGTTACTCCCTAGCGGGAGGCACAGATACGCAGTATTTT. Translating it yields CASSYSLAGGTDTQYF.

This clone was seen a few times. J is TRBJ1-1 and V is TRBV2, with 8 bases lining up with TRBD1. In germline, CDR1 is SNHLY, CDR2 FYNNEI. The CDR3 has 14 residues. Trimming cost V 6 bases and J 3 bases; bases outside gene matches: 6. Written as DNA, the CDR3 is TGTGCCAGCAGGAGGGACAGGTCGGACACTGAAGCTTTCTTT. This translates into CASRRDRSDTEAFF.

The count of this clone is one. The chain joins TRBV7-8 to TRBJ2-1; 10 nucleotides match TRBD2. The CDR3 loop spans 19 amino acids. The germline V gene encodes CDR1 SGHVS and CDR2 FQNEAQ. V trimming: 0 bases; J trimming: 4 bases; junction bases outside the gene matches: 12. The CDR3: CASSLASGGAGTPYNEQFF. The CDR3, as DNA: TGTGCCAGCAGCTTAGCGAGCGGGGGGGCTGGAACGCCTTACAATGAGCAGTTCTTC.

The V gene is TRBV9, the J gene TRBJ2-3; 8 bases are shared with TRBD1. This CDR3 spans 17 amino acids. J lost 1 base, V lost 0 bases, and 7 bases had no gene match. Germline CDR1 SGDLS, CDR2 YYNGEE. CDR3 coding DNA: TGTGCCAGCAGCGTAGCTCCTGACAGGGGAGGCACAGATACGCAGTATTTT. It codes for CASSVAPDRGGTDTQYF.

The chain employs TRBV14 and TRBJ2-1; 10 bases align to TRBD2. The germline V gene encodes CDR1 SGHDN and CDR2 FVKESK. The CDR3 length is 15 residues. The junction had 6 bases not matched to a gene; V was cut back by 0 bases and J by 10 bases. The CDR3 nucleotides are TGTGCCAGCAGCCAAGATAGGCTAGCGGGAGACGAGCAGTTCTTC. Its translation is CASSQDRLAGDEQFF.

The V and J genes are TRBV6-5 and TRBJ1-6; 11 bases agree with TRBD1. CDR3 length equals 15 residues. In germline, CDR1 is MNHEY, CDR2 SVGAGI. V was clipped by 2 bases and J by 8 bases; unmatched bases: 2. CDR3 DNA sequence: TGTGCCAGCAGTTACGGGGACAGGGGGGATTCACCCCTCCACTTT. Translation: CASSYGDRGDSPLHF.

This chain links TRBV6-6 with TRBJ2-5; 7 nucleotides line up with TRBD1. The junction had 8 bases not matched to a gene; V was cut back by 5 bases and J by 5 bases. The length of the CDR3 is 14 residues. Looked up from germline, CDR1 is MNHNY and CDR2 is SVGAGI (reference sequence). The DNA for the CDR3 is TGTGCCAGCAGTCCCCGGACAGGAGCCGAGACCCAGTACTTC. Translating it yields CASSPRTGAETQYF.

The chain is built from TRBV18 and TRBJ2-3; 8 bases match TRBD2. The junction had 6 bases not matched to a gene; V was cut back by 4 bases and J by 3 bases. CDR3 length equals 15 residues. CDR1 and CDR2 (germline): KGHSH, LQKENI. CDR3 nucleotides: TGTGCCAGCTCACTCTCCGGGACTAGGACAGATACGCAGTATTTT. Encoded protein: CASSLSGTRTDTQYF.

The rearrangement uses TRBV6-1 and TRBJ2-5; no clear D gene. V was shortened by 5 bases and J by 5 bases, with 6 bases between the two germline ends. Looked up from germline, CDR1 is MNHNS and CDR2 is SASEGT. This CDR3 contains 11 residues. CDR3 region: CASSYKETQYF. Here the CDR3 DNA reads TGTGCCAGCAGTTACAAGGAGACCCAGTACTTC.

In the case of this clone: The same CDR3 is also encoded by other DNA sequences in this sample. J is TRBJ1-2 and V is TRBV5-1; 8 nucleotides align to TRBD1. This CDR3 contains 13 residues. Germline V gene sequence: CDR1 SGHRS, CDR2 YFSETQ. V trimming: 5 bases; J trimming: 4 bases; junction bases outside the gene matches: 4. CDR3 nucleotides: TGCGCCAGCAGTCCCGACAGGGGCTATGGCTACACCTTC. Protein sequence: CASSPDRGYGYTF.

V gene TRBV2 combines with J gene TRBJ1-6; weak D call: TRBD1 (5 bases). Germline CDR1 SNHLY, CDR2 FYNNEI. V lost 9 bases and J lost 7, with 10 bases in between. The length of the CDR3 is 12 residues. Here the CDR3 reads CARQTGNSPLHF. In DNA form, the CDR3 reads TGTGCCAGGCAAACAGGCAATTCACCCCTCCACTTT.